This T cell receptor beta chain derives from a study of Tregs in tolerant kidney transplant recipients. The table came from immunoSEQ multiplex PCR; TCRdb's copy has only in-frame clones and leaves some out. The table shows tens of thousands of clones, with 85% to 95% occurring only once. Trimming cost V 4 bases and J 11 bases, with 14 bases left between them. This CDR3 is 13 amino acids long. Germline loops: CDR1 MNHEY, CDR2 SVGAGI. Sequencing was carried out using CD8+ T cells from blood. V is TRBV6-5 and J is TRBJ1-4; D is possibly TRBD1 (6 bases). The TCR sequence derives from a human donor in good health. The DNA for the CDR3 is TGTGCCAGCAGTTCGACAGGACAGATTAAACTGTTTTTT. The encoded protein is CASSSTGQIKLFF.